The 5 T cell receptor beta chains given below trace back to one sample, sequenced in a study of siplizumab effects on memory and regulatory T cells. TCRdb's table, derived via immunoSEQ multiplex PCR, lists solely in-frame clones and lacks some. The sample contains 75,000 to 100,000 clones, 85% to 95% of which appear only once. What was sequenced was non-Treg CD4+ T cells sorted from blood. These receptors originate from a human donor in good health.

V and J are TRBV5-4 and TRBJ2-2, with 11 bases identical to TRBD2. CDR3 length equals 16 residues. Germline CDR1 and CDR2: SGHNT and YYREEE (reference sequence). The trim removed 4 bases at V and 7 bases at J, leaving 9 bases unmatched. The CDR3 sequence: CASSIRLAGTVGELFF. CDR3 nucleotide sequence: TGTGCCAGCAGCATAAGACTAGCGGGAACCGTCGGGGAGCTGTTTTTT.

In nucleotides, the CDR3 is TGCGCCAGCAGCTTAAAGAGGACTAGCGGGAGTTTCAACGTTTACAATGAGCAGTTCTTC. Residues: CASSLKRTSGSFNVYNEQFF. The chain links TRBV5-1 to TRBJ2-1; 13 positions match TRBD2. The CDR3 consists of 20 residues. The ends lost 2 bases at V and 4 bases at J; junction bases unmatched: 15. The germline CDR1 and CDR2 sequences are SGHRS and YFSETQ.

The chain carries TRBV7-9 and TRBJ1-1; the match to TRBD1 covers 8 bases. Germline CDR1 reads SEHNR; CDR2 reads FQNEAQ (reference sequence). The CDR3 is 14 residues long. V shed 5 bases, J shed 11 bases, and the junction held 13 bases outside the gene matches. The CDR3 loop reads CASSAQTGERGAFF. In DNA form, the CDR3 reads TGTGCCAGCAGCGCCCAGACAGGGGAGCGAGGGGCTTTCTTT.

V gene TRBV5-1 combines with J gene TRBJ2-7, with D perhaps TRBD2 (5 bases). This CDR3 spans 12 amino acids. The V and J ends lost 3 bases and 3 bases respectively, with 7 bases between them. Germline loops: CDR1 SGHRS, CDR2 YFSETQ. Here the CDR3 reads CASSYGDYEQYF. The CDR3 bases are TGCGCCAGCAGCTACGGGGACTACGAGCAGTACTTC.

This chain connects TRBV18 to TRBJ2-5; D tentatively fits TRBD1 or TRBD2 (6 bases each). The germline V and J ends were trimmed by 2 bases and 4 bases, with 11 bases remaining between them. CDR1 KGHSH and CDR2 LQKENI come from the germline V gene. The CDR3 contains 14 residues. The CDR3 loop is CASSPGGGRETQYF. In DNA form, the CDR3 reads TGTGCCAGCTCACCAGGAGGGGGGAGAGAGACCCAGTACTTC.